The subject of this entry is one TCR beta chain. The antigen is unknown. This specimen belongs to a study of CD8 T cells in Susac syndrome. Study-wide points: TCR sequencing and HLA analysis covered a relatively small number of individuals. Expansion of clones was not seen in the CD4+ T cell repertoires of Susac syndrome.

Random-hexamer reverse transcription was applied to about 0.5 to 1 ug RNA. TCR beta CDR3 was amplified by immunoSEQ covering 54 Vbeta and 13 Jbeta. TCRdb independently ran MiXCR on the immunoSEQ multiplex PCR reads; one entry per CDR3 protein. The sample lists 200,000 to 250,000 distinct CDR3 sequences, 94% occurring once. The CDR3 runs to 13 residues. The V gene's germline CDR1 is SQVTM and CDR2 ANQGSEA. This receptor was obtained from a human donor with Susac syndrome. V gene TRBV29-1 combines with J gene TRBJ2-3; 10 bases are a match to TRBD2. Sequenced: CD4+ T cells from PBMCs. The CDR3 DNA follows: TGCAGTATTAAGCGGGGGGGGACAGATACGCAGTATTTT. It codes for CSIKRGGTDTQYF.